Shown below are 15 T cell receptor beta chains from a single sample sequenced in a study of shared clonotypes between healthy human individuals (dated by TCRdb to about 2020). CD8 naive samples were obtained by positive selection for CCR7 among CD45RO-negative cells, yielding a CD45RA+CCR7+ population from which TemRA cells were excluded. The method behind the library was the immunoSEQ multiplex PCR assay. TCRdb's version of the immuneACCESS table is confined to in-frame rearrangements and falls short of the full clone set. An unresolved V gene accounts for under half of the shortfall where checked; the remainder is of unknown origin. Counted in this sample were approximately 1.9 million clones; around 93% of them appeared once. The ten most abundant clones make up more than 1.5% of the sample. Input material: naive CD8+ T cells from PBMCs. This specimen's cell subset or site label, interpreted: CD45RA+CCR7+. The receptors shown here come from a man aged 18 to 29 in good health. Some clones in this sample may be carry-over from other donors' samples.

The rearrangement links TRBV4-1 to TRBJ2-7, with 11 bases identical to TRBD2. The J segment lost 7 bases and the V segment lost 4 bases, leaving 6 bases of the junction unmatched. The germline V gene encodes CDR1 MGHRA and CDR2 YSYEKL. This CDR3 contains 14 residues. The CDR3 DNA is TGCGCCAGCAGCCCGACTAGCGGGACGGGGGAGCAGTACTTC. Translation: CASSPTSGTGEQYF.

CDR3 region: CATSWRGQETQYF. The CDR3 DNA is TGTGCCACTTCTTGGCGGGGCCAAGAGACCCAGTACTTC. The chain recombines TRBV7-9 with TRBJ2-5; D may be TRBD2 (6 bases). V was trimmed by 10 bases and J by 1 base, leaving 13 bases between them. This CDR3 has 13 amino acids. The germline V gene encodes CDR1 SEHNR and CDR2 FQNEAQ (reference sequence).

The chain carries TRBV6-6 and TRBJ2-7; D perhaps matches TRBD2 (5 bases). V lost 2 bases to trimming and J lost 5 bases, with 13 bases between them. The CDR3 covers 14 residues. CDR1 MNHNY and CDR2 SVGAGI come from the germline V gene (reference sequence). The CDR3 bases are TGTGCCAGCAGTTACGTCCAGCGGATCGACGAGCAGTACTTC. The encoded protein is CASSYVQRIDEQYF.

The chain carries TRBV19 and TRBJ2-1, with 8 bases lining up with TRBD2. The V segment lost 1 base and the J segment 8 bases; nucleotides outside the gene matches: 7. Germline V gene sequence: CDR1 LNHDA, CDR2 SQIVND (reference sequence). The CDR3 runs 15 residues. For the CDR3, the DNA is TGTGCCAGTAGTATAGGAGCGGGAGCTGGGCATGAGCAGTTCTTC. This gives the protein CASSIGAGAGHEQFF. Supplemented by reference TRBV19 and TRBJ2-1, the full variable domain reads DGGITQSPKYLFRKEGQNVTLSCEQNLNHDAMYWYRQDPGQGLRLIYYSQIVNDFQKGDIAEGYSVSREKKESFPLTVTSAQKNPTAFYLCASSIGAGAGHEQFFGPGTRLTVL.

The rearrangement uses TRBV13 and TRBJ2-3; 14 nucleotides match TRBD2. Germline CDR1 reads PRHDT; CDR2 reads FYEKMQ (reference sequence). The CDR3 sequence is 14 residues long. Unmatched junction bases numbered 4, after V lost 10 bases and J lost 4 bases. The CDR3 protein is CATGLAGVADTQYF. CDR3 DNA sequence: TGTGCCACGGGACTAGCGGGAGTAGCAGATACGCAGTATTTT. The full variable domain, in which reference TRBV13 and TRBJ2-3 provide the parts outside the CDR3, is AAGVIQSPRHLIKEKRETATLKCYPIPRHDTVYWYQQGPGQDPQFLISFYEKMQSDKGSIPDRFSAQQFSDYHSELNMSSLELGDSALYFCATGLAGVADTQYFGPGTRLTVL.

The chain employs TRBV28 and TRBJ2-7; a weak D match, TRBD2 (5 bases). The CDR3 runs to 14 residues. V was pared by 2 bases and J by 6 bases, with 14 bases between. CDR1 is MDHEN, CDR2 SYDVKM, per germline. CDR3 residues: CASSLRGNGREQYF. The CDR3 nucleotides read TGTGCCAGCAGTTTACGGGGAAACGGGCGCGAGCAGTACTTC.

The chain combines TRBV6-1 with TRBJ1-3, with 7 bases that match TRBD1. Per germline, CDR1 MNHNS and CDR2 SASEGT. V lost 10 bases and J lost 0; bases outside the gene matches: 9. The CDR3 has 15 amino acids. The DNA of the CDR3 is TGTGCCACCCTACAGGGGTTCTACTCTGGAAACACCATATATTTT. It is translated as CATLQGFYSGNTIYF.

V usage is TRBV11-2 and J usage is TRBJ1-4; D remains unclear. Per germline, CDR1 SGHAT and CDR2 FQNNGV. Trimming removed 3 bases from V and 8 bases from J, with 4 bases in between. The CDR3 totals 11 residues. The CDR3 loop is CASSFREKLFF. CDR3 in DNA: TGTGCCAGCAGCTTCCGGGAAAAACTGTTTTTT.

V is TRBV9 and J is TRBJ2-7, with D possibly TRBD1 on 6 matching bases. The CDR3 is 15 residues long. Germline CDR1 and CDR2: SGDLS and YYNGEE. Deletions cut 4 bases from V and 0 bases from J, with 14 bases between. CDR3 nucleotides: TGTGCCAGCAGCCTGGGACACTCGAGCTCCTACGAGCAGTACTTC. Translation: CASSLGHSSSYEQYF.

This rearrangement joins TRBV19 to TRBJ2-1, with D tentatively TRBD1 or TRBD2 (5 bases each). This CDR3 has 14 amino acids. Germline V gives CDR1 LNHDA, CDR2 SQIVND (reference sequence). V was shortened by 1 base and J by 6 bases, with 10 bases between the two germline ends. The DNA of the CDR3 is TGTGCCAGTAGTATAGCAGGGCGGGTCAATGAGCAGTTCTTC. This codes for CASSIAGRVNEQFF.

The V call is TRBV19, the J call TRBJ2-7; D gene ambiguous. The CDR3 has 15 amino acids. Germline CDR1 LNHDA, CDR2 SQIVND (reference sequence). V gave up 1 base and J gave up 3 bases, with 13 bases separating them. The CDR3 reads CASSIGATANYEQYF. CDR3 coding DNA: TGTGCCAGTAGTATAGGAGCAACAGCAAACTACGAGCAGTACTTC.

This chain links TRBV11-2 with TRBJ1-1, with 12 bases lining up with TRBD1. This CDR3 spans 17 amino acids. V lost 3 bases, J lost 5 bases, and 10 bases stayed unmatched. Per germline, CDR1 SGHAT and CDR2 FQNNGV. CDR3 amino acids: CASSLFGTGGAGTEAFF. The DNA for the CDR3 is TGTGCCAGCAGCTTGTTTGGGACAGGGGGCGCGGGGACTGAAGCTTTCTTT.

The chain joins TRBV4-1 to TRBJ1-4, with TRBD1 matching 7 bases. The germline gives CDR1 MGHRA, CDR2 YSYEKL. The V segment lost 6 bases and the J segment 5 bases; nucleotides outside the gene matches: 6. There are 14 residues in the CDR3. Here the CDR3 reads CASRWTGLNEKLFF. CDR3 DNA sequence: TGCGCCAGCAGATGGACAGGTCTGAATGAAAAACTGTTTTTT.

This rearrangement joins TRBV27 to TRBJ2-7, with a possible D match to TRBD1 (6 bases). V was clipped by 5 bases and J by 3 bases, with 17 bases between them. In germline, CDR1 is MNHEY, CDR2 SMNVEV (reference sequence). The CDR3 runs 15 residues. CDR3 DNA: TGTGCCAGCAGTCTCTCAGGGGACCCTTTCTACGAGCAGTACTTC. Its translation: CASSLSGDPFYEQYF.

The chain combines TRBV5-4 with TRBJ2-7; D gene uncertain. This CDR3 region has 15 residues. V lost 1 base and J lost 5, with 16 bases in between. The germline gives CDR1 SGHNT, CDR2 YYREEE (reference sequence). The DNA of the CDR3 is TGTGCCAGCAGCTTGTCCATAGGGTGGGTCCACGAGCAGTACTTC. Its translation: CASSLSIGWVHEQYF. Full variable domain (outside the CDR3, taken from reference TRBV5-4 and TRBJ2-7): ETGVTQSPTHLIKTRGQQVTLRCSSQSGHNTVSWYQQALGQGPQFIFQYYREEENGRGNFPPRFSGLQFPNYSSELNVNALELDDSALYLCASSLSIGWVHEQYFGPGTRLTVT.